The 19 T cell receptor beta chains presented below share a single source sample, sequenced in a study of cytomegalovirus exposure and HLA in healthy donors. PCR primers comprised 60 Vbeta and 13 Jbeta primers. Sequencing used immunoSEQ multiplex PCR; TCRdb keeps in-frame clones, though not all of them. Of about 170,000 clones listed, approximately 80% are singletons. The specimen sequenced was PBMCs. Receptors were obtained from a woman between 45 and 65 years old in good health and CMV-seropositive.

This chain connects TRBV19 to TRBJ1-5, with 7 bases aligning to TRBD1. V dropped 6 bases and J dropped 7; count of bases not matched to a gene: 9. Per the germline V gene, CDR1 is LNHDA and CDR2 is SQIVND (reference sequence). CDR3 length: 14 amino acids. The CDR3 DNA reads TGTGCCAGTAGGAGGGGGCAGGGCCTACAGCCCCAGCATTTT. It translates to CASRRGQGLQPQHF. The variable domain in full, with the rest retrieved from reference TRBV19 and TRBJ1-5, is DGGITQSPKYLFRKEGQNVTLSCEQNLNHDAMYWYRQDPGQGLRLIYYSQIVNDFQKGDIAEGYSVSREKKESFPLTVTSAQKNPTAFYLCASRRGQGLQPQHFGDGTRLSIL.

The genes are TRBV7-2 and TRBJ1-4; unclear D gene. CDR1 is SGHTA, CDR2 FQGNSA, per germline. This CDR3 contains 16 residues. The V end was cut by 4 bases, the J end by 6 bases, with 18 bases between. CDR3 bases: TGTGCCAGCAGCTCGCCGGGCCCGGGATCGGATGAAAAACTGTTTTTT. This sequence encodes CASSSPGPGSDEKLFF.

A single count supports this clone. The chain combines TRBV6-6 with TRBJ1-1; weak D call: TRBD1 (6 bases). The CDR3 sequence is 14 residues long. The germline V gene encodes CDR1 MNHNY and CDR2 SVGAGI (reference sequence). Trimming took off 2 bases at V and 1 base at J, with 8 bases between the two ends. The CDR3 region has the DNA TGTGCCAGCAGTTACCACAGGGAGAACACTGAAGCTTTCTTT. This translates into CASSYHRENTEAFF.

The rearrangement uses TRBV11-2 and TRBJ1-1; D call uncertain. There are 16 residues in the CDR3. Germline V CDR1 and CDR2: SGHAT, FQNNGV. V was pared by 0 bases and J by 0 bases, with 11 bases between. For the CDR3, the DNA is TGTGCCAGCAGCTTAGAGTACCGAGGTATGAACACTGAAGCTTTCTTT. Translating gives CASSLEYRGMNTEAFF.

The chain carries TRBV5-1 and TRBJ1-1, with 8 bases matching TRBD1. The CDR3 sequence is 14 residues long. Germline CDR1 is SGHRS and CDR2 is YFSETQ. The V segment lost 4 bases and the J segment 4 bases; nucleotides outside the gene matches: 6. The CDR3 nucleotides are TGCGCCAGCAGCCCGGACAGGGTCGGCACTGAAGCTTTCTTT. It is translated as CASSPDRVGTEAFF.

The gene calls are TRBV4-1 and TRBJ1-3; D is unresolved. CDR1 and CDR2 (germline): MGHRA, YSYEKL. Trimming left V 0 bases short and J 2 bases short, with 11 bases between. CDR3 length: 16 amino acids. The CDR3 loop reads CASSQELSGTGNTIYF. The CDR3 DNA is TGCGCCAGCAGCCAAGAGTTGTCGGGGACTGGAAACACCATATATTTT.

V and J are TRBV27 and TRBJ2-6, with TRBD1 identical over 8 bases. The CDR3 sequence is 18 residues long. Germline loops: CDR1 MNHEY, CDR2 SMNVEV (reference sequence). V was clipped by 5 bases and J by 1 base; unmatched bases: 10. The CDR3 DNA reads TGTGCCAGCAGTACAGCCGGGACAGGACCTTCTGGGGCCAACGTCCTGACTTTC. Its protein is CASSTAGTGPSGANVLTF.

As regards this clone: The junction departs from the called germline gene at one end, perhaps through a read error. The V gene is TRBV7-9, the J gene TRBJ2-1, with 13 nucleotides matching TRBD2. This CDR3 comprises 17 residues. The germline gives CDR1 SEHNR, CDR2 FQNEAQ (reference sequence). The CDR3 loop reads CSSSLELAGGPQNEQFF. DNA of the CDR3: TGTTCCAGCAGCTTAGAACTAGCGGGGGGGCCTCAGAATGAGCAGTTCTTC.

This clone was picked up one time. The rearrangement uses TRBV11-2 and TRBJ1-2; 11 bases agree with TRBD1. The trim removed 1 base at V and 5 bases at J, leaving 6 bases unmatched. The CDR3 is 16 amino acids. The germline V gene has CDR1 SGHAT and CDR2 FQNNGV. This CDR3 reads CASSLVPGQGGYGYTF. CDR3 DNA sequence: TGTGCCAGCAGCTTAGTCCCGGGACAGGGGGGGTATGGCTACACCTTC. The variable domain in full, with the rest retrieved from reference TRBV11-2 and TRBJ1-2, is EAGVAQSPRYKIIEKRQSVAFWCNPISGHATLYWYQQILGQGPKLLIQFQNNGVVDDSQLPKDRFSAERLKGVDSTLKIQPAKLEDSAVYLCASSLVPGQGGYGYTFGSGTRLTVV.

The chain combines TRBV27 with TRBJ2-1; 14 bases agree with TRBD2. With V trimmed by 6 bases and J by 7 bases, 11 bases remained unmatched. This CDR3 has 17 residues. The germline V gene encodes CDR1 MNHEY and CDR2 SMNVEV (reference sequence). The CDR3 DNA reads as TGTGCCAGCAGACTAACACCGGGACTAGCGGGAGTTAATGAGCAGTTCTTC. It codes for CASRLTPGLAGVNEQFF.

The CDR3 bases are TGCGCCAGCAGCTTGACTAGCGGGAGGTACGAGCAGTACTTC. The encoded protein is CASSLTSGRYEQYF. The V gene is TRBV5-1, the J gene TRBJ2-7; 12 nucleotides match TRBD2. In germline, CDR1 is SGHRS, CDR2 YFSETQ. J gave up 4 bases and V 1 base, and 0 bases lay outside the gene matches. The CDR3 contains 14 residues.

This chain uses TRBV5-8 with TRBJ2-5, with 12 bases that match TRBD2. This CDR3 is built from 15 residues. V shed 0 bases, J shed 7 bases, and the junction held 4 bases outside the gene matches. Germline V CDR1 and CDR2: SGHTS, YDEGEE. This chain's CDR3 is CASSLGTSGKATQYF. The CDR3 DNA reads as TGTGCCAGCAGCTTGGGGACTAGCGGGAAGGCGACCCAGTACTTC.

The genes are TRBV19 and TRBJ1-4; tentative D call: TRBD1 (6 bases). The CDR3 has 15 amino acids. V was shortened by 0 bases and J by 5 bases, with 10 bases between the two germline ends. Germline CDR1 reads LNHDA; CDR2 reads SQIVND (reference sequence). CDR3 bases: TGTGCCAGTAGTATAGAAAGCAGGGGAAATGAAAAACTGTTTTTT. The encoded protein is CASSIESRGNEKLFF.

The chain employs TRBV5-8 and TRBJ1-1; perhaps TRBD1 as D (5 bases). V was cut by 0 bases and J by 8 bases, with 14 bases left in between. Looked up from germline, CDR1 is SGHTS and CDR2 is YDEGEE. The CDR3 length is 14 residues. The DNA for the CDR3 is TGTGCCAGCAGCTTGGAAGGGGCCCTTATCGAAGCTTTCTTT. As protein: CASSLEGALIEAFF.

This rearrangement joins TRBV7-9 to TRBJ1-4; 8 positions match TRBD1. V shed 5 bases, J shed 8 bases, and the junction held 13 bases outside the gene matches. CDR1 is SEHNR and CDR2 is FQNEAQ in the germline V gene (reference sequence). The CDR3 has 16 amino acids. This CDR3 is CASSEKRTGSREKLFF. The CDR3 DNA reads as TGTGCCAGCAGCGAGAAGAGGACAGGGAGCCGCGAAAAACTGTTTTTT.

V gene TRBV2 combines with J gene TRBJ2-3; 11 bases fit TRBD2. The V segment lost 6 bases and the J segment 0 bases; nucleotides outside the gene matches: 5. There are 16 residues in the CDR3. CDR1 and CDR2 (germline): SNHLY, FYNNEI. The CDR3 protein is CASRQGLAASTDTQYF. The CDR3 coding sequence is TGTGCCAGCAGACAGGGACTAGCGGCTAGCACAGATACGCAGTATTTT.

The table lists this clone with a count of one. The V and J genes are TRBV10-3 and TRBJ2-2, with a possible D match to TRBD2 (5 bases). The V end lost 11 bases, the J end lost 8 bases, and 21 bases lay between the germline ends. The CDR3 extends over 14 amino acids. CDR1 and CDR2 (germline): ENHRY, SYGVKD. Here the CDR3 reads CAGSPSGAQGELFF. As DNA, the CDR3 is TGTGCCGGATCTCCGAGCGGTGCCCAAGGGGAGCTGTTTTTT.

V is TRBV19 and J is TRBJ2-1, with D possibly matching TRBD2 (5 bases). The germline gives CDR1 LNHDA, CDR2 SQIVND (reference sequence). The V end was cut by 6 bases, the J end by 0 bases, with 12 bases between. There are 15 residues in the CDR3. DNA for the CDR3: TGTGCCAGTAGACGCGGGCAAAGCTCCTACAATGAGCAGTTCTTC. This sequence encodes CASRRGQSSYNEQFF.

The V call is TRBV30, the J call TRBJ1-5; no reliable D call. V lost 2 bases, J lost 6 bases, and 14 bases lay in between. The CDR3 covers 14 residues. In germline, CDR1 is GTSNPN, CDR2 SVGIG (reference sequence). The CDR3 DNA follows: TGTGCCTGGAGTAGAGACCGGGGAGGTCAGCCCCAGCATTTT. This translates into CAWSRDRGGQPQHF. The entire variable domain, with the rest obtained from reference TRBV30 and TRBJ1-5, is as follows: SQTIHQWPATLVQPVGSPLSLECTVEGTSNPNLYWYRQAAGRGLQLLFYSVGIGQISSEVPQNLSASRPQDRQFILSSKKLLLSDSGFYLCAWSRDRGGQPQHFGDGTRLSIL.